The sequence of this TCR beta chain was determined in a study of blood T cell repertoires in COVID-19. Overall study: Researchers got acute and convalescent COVID-19 samples from the United States, Italy and Spain. T cells, B-cell-depleted T cells, or PBMCs supplied cDNA or gDNA.

In the source study's methods: Amplified reference gene primers provided the basis for estimating nucleated cell counts. Measured with immunoSEQ multiplex PCR; TCRdb has only the in-frame clones, and not every one. V and J calls and clone size are given by that table; D and trimming were obtained from the DNA. The data contain tens of thousands of clones, roughly 89% of them singletons. This clone was counted between two and nine times. Germline trimming cut 5 bases from V and 4 bases from J; bases unmatched to any gene: 7. This CDR3 is built from 15 residues. The V gene's germline CDR1 is SGHVS and CDR2 FQNEAQ.

V gene TRBV7-8 combines with J gene TRBJ1-3, with TRBD1 identical over 8 bases. The origin of this receptor is a man between 60 and 75 years old with acute or convalescent COVID-19. Material: peripheral blood. The CDR3, as DNA: TGTGCCAGCAGCACACGGACAGGGACGGGAAACACCATATATTTT. It is translated as CASSTRTGTGNTIYF. The full variable domain, in which reference TRBV7-8 and TRBJ1-3 provide the parts outside the CDR3, is GAGVSQSPRYKVAKRGQDVALRCDPISGHVSLFWYQQALGQGPEFLTYFQNEAQLDKSGLPSDRFFAERPEGSVSTLKIQRTQQEDSAVYLCASSTRTGTGNTIYFGEGSWLTVV.